The T cell receptor beta chain described here comes from a study of OX40 agonist ivuxolimab in advanced cancers. CDR3 size: 17 residues. J lost 4 bases, V lost 4 bases, and 15 bases had no gene match. The germline CDR1 and CDR2 sequences are SGHDT and YYEEEE. This clone showed up just once. Sequenced by immunoSEQ multiplex PCR; TCRdb stores in-frame clones only, minus some. The repertoire holds approximately 91,000 clones, just over 85% seen once, with roughly 2.1% in the top ten. The chain employs TRBV5-6 and TRBJ2-5; 8 positions agree with TRBD1. Here the sequenced sample was CD4+ or CD8+ T cells sorted from blood, taken in a trial of the OX40 agonist ivuxolimab. The receptor's source is an adult with an advanced solid tumor such as melanoma, head and neck, liver or kidney cancer. The CDR3, as DNA: TGTGCCAGCAGCCCGGGCATAGCCCAGGGGGCGGGAGAGACCCAGTACTTC. Amino acid sequence: CASSPGIAQGAGETQYF. The full variable domain, with the rest looked up from reference TRBV5-6 and TRBJ2-5, is DAGVTQSPTHLIKTRGQQVTLRCSPKSGHDTVSWYQQALGQGPQFIFQYYEEEERQRGNFPDRFSGHQFPNYSSELNVNALLLGDSALYLCASSPGIAQGAGETQYFGPGTRLLVL.